The 11 T cell receptor beta chains below come from one sample, sequenced in a study of blood T cell repertoires in COVID-19. Measured with immunoSEQ multiplex PCR; TCRdb has only the in-frame clones, and not every one. The sample shows roughly 200,000 clones, around 87% of them seen only once. Sequenced sample: peripheral blood. These TCRs come from a woman aged 30 to 39 with active or convalescent COVID-19.

This chain connects TRBV7-2 to TRBJ2-2; 13 nucleotides align to TRBD2. CDR3 length: 16 amino acids. The V and J ends lost 5 bases and 5 bases, in that order; junction bases with no gene match: 5. Germline-derived CDR1 and CDR2 are SGHTA and FQGNSA. The chain's CDR3 is CASSKTSGGYTGELFF. CDR3 sequence (DNA): TGTGCCAGCAGCAAGACTAGCGGGGGGTATACCGGGGAGCTGTTTTTT.

As DNA, the CDR3 is TGTGCCATCAGTGAGGGGCAGTTTTCCTACGAGCAGTACTTC. It codes for CAISEGQFSYEQYF. This chain uses TRBV10-3 with TRBJ2-7; D uncertain. The CDR3 consists of 14 residues. The germline V gene encodes CDR1 ENHRY and CDR2 SYGVKD. V was cut by 2 bases and J by 1 base, with 9 bases left in between.

This clone came up once. The chain is built from TRBV27 and TRBJ1-5; D gene uncertain. The CDR3 has 15 residues. V dropped 5 bases and J dropped 4 bases, with 15 bases sitting between them. Germline CDR1 is MNHEY and CDR2 is SMNVEV (reference sequence). The CDR3: CASSVTMTGNQPQHF. The CDR3 coding sequence is TGTGCCAGCAGTGTAACGATGACGGGAAATCAGCCCCAGCATTTT.

The genes are TRBV19 and TRBJ2-7; 8 bases map to TRBD1. The CDR3 length is 15 residues. The J segment lost 3 bases and the V segment lost 3 bases, leaving 7 bases of the junction unmatched. Germline V gene sequence: CDR1 LNHDA, CDR2 SQIVND (reference sequence). The CDR3 DNA sequence: TGTGCCAGTAGTATTGACGGACAGGGTAGCTACGAGCAGTACTTC. Its protein is CASSIDGQGSYEQYF.

The chain couples TRBV6-5 to TRBJ1-6; 7 nucleotides line up with TRBD1. Germline CDR1 reads MNHEY; CDR2 reads SVGAGI. J was trimmed by 6 bases and V by 6 bases; bases with no gene match: 8. This CDR3 has 15 amino acids. CDR3 sequence: CASRFDRASNSPLHF. CDR3 nucleotides: TGTGCCAGCAGGTTTGACAGGGCGAGTAATTCACCCCTCCACTTT.

V is TRBV19 and J is TRBJ2-3, with TRBD1 matching over 8 bases. Germline loops: CDR1 LNHDA, CDR2 SQIVND (reference sequence). The ends lost 3 bases at V and 4 bases at J; junction bases unmatched: 6. The CDR3 is 15 amino acids. The CDR3 is CASSIPGGKADTQYF. In DNA, the CDR3 is TGTGCCAGTAGTATTCCAGGGGGCAAGGCAGATACGCAGTATTTT.

As DNA, the CDR3 is TGCAGTGCTCCTTACACAGATACGCAGTATTTT. This translates into CSAPYTDTQYF. V and J are TRBV20-1 and TRBJ2-3; no firm D call. The CDR3 extends over 11 amino acids. Germline loops: CDR1 DFQATT, CDR2 SNEGSKA (reference sequence). The V and J ends lost 5 bases and 2 bases respectively, with 5 bases between them.

This rearrangement joins TRBV12-3 or TRBV12-4 to TRBJ2-7; maybe TRBD2 (5 bases). This CDR3 region has 13 residues. Trimming removed 1 base at V and 3 bases at J, with 7 bases between. The CDR3 DNA follows: TGTGCCAGCAGTTTAGGAGGGAGCTACGAGCAGTACTTC. This encodes CASSLGGSYEQYF.

The chain has TRBV5-1 and TRBJ2-7, with D maybe TRBD1 (5 bases). The CDR3 has 12 residues. V was shortened by 3 bases and J by 3 bases, with 7 bases between the two germline ends. Germline V gene sequence: CDR1 SGHRS, CDR2 YFSETQ. In DNA, the CDR3 is TGCGCCAGCAGCTACGACAGCTACGAGCAGTACTTC. Translating gives CASSYDSYEQYF.

The rearrangement uses TRBV28 and TRBJ2-7, with D maybe TRBD1 (7 bases). The germline V gene encodes CDR1 MDHEN and CDR2 SYDVKM. The length of the CDR3 is 10 residues. CDR3 amino acids: CFQGGYEQYF. CDR3 sequence (DNA): TGTTTTCAGGGGGGTTACGAGCAGTACTTC.

This clone was detected only once. The chain has TRBV18 and TRBJ1-3; the D is unclear. V was trimmed by 5 bases and J by 0 bases, leaving 8 bases between them. Germline values: CDR1 KGHSH, CDR2 LQKENI. CDR3 size: 14 residues. The CDR3 region is CASSTDNSGNTIYF. The CDR3 region has the DNA TGTGCCAGCTCAACCGACAACTCTGGAAACACCATATATTTT.